The rows below give T cell receptor beta chains drawn from one sample of a study of cytomegalovirus exposure and HLA in healthy donors. Some clones are missing from TCRdb's copy, which holds only in-frame ones; the method was immunoSEQ multiplex PCR. The table lists approximately 170,000 clones, 81% of them singletons. Source material: PBMCs. The receptors were sampled from a man aged 50 to 60 in good health and CMV-seropositive. Each CDR3 is given with its conserved first and last residue. Fields, in order: J gene, clone size, D gene, V gene, CDR3 protein, CDR3 DNA. A D gene is named only where the DNA matches it firmly. Clone size, where shown, is once, few, many, or a class for clones that have expanded.

J: TRBJ1-2; size: once; D: TRBD1; V: TRBV9; CDR3: CASSPGTGVNYGYTF; DNA: TGTGCCAGCAGCCCCGGGACAGGGGTAAACTATGGCTACACCTTC
J: TRBJ2-2; size: few; D: .; V: TRBV7-9; CDR3: CASSSQGYTGELFF; DNA: TGTGCCAGCAGCTCGCAGGGATACACCGGGGAGCTGTTTTTT
J: TRBJ2-3; size: .; D: TRBD2; V: TRBV9; CDR3: CASSPLAGEGDTQYF; DNA: TGTGCCAGCAGCCCGCTAGCGGGAGAAGGTGATACGCAGTATTTT
J: TRBJ2-1; size: .; D: TRBD2; V: TRBV7-2; CDR3: CASSTGLAGNEQFF; DNA: TGTGCCAGCAGCACGGGACTAGCGGGGAATGAGCAGTTCTTC
J: TRBJ2-1; size: .; D: .; V: TRBV7-8; CDR3: CASSLRETSYNEQFF; DNA: TGTGCCAGCAGCTTAAGGGAGACTAGCTACAATGAGCAGTTCTTC
J: TRBJ2-5; size: .; D: .; V: TRBV28; CDR3: CATTEPGQETQYF; DNA: TGTGCCACCACGGAGCCAGGGCAAGAGACCCAGTACTTC
J: TRBJ2-1; size: once; D: .; V: TRBV27; CDR3: CASSLGGGSYNEQFF; DNA: TGTGCCAGCAGTTTGGGAGGGGGCTCCTACAATGAGCAGTTCTTC
J: TRBJ1-2; size: once; D: .; V: TRBV29-1; CDR3: CSVGGLNYGYTF; DNA: TGCAGCGTTGGGGGCTTGAACTATGGCTACACCTTC
J: TRBJ1-4; size: .; D: TRBD1; V: TRBV19; CDR3: CASRSGGRRLFF; DNA: TGTGCCAGTAGATCAGGGGGCCGGAGACTGTTTTTT
J: TRBJ2-7; size: once; D: TRBD2; V: TRBV4-2; CDR3: CASSPGLAGTLSSYEQYF; DNA: TGTGCCAGCAGCCCGGGACTAGCGGGAACCTTAAGCTCCTACGAGCAGTACTTC
J: TRBJ2-7; size: .; D: .; V: TRBV29-1; CDR3: CSVRSSSYEQYF; DNA: TGCAGCGTGAGAAGTAGCTCCTACGAGCAGTACTTC
J: TRBJ1-2; size: .; D: .; V: TRBV11-1; CDR3: CASSFAPGCEIGYTF; DNA: TGTGCCAGCAGCTTCGCTCCGGGGTGCGAAATCGGCTACACCTTC
J: TRBJ2-5; size: .; D: TRBD2; V: TRBV9; CDR3: CASSGGGMETQYF; DNA: TGTGCCAGCAGCGGCGGGGGGATGGAGACCCAGTACTTC
J: TRBJ2-7; size: .; D: TRBD2; V: TRBV5-1; CDR3: CASSATLGAGASSYEQYF; DNA: TGCGCCAGCAGCGCAACTCTAGGGGCGGGAGCCTCCTCCTACGAGCAGTACTTC
J: TRBJ1-2; size: .; D: .; V: TRBV5-6; CDR3: CASSLARGYGYTF; DNA: TGTGCCAGCAGCTTAGCAAGGGGCTATGGCTACACCTTC
J: TRBJ1-3; size: .; D: .; V: TRBV6-1; CDR3: CASKGHTISGNTIYF; DNA: TGTGCCAGCAAGGGACATACCATCTCTGGAAACACCATATATTTT
J: TRBJ2-1; size: .; D: .; V: TRBV4-2; CDR3: CASSQQGFNEQFF; DNA: TGTGCCAGCAGCCAACAGGGTTTTAATGAGCAGTTCTTC
J: TRBJ2-7; size: .; D: TRBD1; V: TRBV4-1; CDR3: CASSQGPRDSRYEQYF; DNA: TGCGCCAGCAGCCAAGGGCCCCGGGACAGTAGGTACGAGCAGTACTTC
J: TRBJ1-2; size: .; D: .; V: TRBV7-9; CDR3: CASSPRAGENYGYTF; DNA: TGTGCCAGCAGCCCCCGGGCAGGGGAAAATTATGGCTACACCTTC
J: TRBJ2-7; size: .; D: TRBD1; V: TRBV2; CDR3: CASSVGQGFEQYF; DNA: TGTGCCAGCAGTGTTGGACAGGGGTTTGAGCAGTACTTC
J: TRBJ2-1; size: .; D: .; V: TRBV10-3; CDR3: CAISESPAATYNEQFF; DNA: TGTGCCATCAGTGAGTCTCCTGCCGCTACTTACAATGAGCAGTTCTTC
J: TRBJ1-1; size: .; D: .; V: TRBV6-1; CDR3: CAIQGTNVNTEAFF; DNA: TGTGCCATCCAGGGGACAAACGTGAACACTGAAGCTTTCTTT
J: TRBJ2-1; size: .; D: .; V: TRBV6-6; CDR3: CASRDYNSYNEQFF; DNA: TGTGCCAGCAGGGACTACAACTCCTACAATGAGCAGTTCTTC
J: TRBJ1-2; size: few; D: .; V: TRBV5-8; CDR3: CASSTPTLVGTGNYGYTF; DNA: TGTGCCAGCAGCACCCCCACCTTGGTTGGCACGGGTAACTATGGCTACACCTTC
J: TRBJ2-7; size: .; D: .; V: TRBV7-6; CDR3: CASSLAGRGNYEQYF; DNA: TGTGCCAGCAGCTTAGCGGGTAGAGGTAACTACGAGCAGTACTTC
J: TRBJ2-3; size: once; D: .; V: TRBV5-1; CDR3: CASSPTGYGTDTQYF; DNA: TGCGCCAGCAGCCCCACAGGGTACGGCACAGATACGCAGTATTTT
J: TRBJ2-7; size: few; D: TRBD2; V: TRBV11-2; CDR3: CASSLDLAEYEQYF; DNA: TGTGCCAGCAGCTTAGATCTAGCGGAGTACGAGCAGTACTTC
J: TRBJ2-3; size: .; D: .; V: TRBV2; CDR3: CASSYIGTDTQYF; DNA: TGTGCCAGCAGCTATATTGGCACAGATACGCAGTATTTT
J: TRBJ1-2; size: .; D: .; V: TRBV9; CDR3: CASSVAAQVGYGYTF; DNA: TGTGCCAGCAGCGTAGCTGCCCAGGTCGGCTATGGCTACACCTTC
J: TRBJ2-5; size: .; D: TRBD1; V: TRBV28; CDR3: CASSPTGYRGHEQYF; DNA: TGTGCCAGCAGTCCTACAGGGTACAGGGGGCATGAGCAGTACTTC
J: TRBJ1-5; size: .; D: .; V: TRBV19; CDR3: CASSTQRYSNQPQHF; DNA: TGTGCCAGTAGTACACAGCGGTATAGCAATCAGCCCCAGCATTTT
J: TRBJ2-7; size: .; D: .; V: TRBV11-2; CDR3: CASSLDFSYEQYF; DNA: TGTGCCAGCAGCTTAGACTTTTCCTACGAGCAGTACTTC
J: TRBJ2-1; size: .; D: .; V: TRBV11-2; CDR3: CASSLVPGRPSSYNEQFF; DNA: TGTGCCAGCAGCTTAGTCCCGGGTAGACCTTCCTCCTACAATGAGCAGTTCTTC
J: TRBJ1-2; size: .; D: .; V: TRBV6-5; CDR3: CASSYGGGYGYTF; DNA: TGTGCCAGCAGTTACGGGGGCGGCTATGGCTACACCTTC
J: TRBJ2-3; size: .; D: .; V: TRBV28; CDR3: CASTRPRQITDTQYF; DNA: TGTGCCAGCACCAGACCCAGGCAAATCACAGATACGCAGTATTTT
J: TRBJ1-6; size: .; D: TRBD1; V: TRBV11-1; CDR3: CASSWDPGTGVNSPLHF; DNA: TGTGCCAGCAGCTGGGATCCGGGGACAGGGGTCAATTCACCCCTCCACTTT
J: TRBJ1-5; size: .; D: .; V: TRBV28; CDR3: CASSPDLGGPQHF; DNA: TGTGCCAGCAGTCCCGACCTCGGGGGGCCCCAGCATTTT
J: TRBJ2-5; size: .; D: .; V: TRBV6-1; CDR3: CASSEPGVPETQYF; DNA: TGTGCCAGCAGTGAACCGGGAGTCCCTGAGACCCAGTACTTC
J: TRBJ2-7; size: .; D: TRBD1; V: TRBV29-1; CDR3: CSVTPGTGGEQYF; DNA: TGCAGCGTAACCCCCGGTACAGGGGGCGAGCAGTACTTC
J: TRBJ1-4; size: .; D: .; V: TRBV28; CDR3: CASTRLPTNEKLFF; DNA: TGTGCCAGCACTCGGTTGCCAACTAATGAAAAACTGTTTTTT
J: TRBJ1-2; size: .; D: TRBD1; V: TRBV6-1; CDR3: CASSEGTGLYGYTF; DNA: TGTGCCAGCAGTGAGGGGACAGGACTCTATGGCTACACCTTC
J: TRBJ1-6; size: .; D: .; V: TRBV19; CDR3: CASSPQGPNSPLHF; DNA: TGTGCCAGTAGTCCACAGGGACCTAATTCACCCCTCCACTTT
J: TRBJ2-7; size: .; D: .; V: TRBV28; CDR3: CASTSTGTYEQYF; DNA: TGTGCCAGCACCTCGACGGGTACCTACGAGCAGTACTTC
J: TRBJ2-2; size: .; D: TRBD1; V: TRBV15; CDR3: CATSRDWRDRGNTGELFF; DNA: TGTGCCACCAGCAGAGATTGGCGGGACAGGGGGAACACCGGGGAGCTGTTTTTT
J: TRBJ2-1; size: .; D: TRBD2; V: TRBV27; CDR3: CASSSPLLAGGRNEQFF; DNA: TGTGCCAGCAGTTCGCCCCTACTAGCGGGAGGGCGGAATGAGCAGTTCTTC
J: TRBJ1-1; size: .; D: .; V: TRBV2; CDR3: CASSRQKGTTEAFF; DNA: TGTGCCAGCAGTCGACAGAAGGGAACGACTGAAGCTTTCTTT
J: TRBJ1-4; size: .; D: TRBD1; V: TRBV9; CDR3: CASSARQGGEKLFF; DNA: TGTGCCAGCAGCGCTAGACAGGGGGGTGAAAAACTGTTTTTT
J: TRBJ1-1; size: .; D: .; V: TRBV6-6; CDR3: CASSWALAEAFF; DNA: TGTGCCAGCAGTTGGGCCCTCGCTGAAGCTTTCTTT
J: TRBJ2-1; size: .; D: .; V: TRBV29-1; CDR3: CSVEEGKGKNEQFF; DNA: TGCAGCGTTGAAGAAGGAAAGGGGAAGAATGAGCAGTTCTTC
J: TRBJ2-7; size: .; D: .; V: TRBV29-1; CDR3: CSVRFGGRSYEQYF; DNA: TGCAGCGTTCGGTTTGGTGGGAGGTCCTACGAGCAGTACTTC
J: TRBJ2-5; size: .; D: .; V: TRBV7-9; CDR3: CASSLSSETQYF; DNA: TGTGCCAGCAGCTTATCTTCGGAGACCCAGTACTTC
J: TRBJ2-1; size: .; D: TRBD1; V: TRBV6-5; CDR3: CASSPRGLGANEQFF; DNA: TGTGCCAGCAGTCCCAGGGGGCTAGGGGCCAATGAGCAGTTCTTC
J: TRBJ2-1; size: .; D: .; V: TRBV28; CDR3: CASTLGGSYNEQFF; DNA: TGTGCCAGCACCCTGGGAGGCTCCTACAATGAGCAGTTCTTC
J: TRBJ2-7; size: .; D: TRBD1; V: TRBV28; CDR3: CASSPPGGIFEQYF; DNA: TGTGCCAGCAGCCCCCCAGGGGGCATTTTCGAGCAGTACTTC
J: TRBJ2-7; size: .; D: TRBD2; V: TRBV5-1; CDR3: CASSLSPREGGQYF; DNA: TGCGCCAGCAGCTTATCACCCAGGGAGGGTGGGCAGTACTTC